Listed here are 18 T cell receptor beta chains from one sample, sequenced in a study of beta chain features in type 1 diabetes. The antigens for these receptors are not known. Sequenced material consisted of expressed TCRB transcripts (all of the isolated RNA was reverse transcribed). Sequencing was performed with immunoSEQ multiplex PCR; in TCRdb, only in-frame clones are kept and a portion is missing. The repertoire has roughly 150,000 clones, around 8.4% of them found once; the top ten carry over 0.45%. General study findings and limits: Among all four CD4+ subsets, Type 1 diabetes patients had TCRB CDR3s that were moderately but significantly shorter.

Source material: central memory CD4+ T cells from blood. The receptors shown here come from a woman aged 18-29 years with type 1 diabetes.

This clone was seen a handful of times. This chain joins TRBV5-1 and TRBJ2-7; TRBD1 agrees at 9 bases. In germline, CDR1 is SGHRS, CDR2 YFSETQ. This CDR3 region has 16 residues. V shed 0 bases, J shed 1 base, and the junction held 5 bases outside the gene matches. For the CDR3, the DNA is TGCGCCAGCAGCTTGGGGGACAGGGCCCTATCCTACGAGCAGTACTTC. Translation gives CASSLGDRALSYEQYF.

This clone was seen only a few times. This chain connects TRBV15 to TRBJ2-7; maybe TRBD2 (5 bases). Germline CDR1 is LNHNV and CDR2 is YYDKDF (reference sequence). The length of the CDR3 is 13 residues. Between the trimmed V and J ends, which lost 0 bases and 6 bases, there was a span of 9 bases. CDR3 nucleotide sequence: TGTGCCACCAGCAGAGATCCAGGACTCGAGCAGTACTTC. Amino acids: CATSRDPGLEQYF.

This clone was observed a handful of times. CDR3 in amino acids: CASSFRRTGNDEQFF. CDR3 nucleotides: TGTGCCAGCAGCTTTCGGAGGACAGGGAATGATGAGCAGTTCTTC. The V and J genes are TRBV11-2 and TRBJ2-1, with 8 bases that match TRBD1. The V gene end was trimmed by 3 bases and the J gene end by 8 bases; junction bases not matched to a gene: 9. This CDR3 region has 15 residues. Germline CDR1 SGHAT, CDR2 FQNNGV.

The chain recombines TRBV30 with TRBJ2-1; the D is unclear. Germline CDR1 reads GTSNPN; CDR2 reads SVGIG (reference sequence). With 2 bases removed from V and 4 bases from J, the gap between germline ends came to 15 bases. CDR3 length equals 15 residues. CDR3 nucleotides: TGTGCCTGGAGTAGTCGGCTAGGAAATTACAATGAGCAGTTCTTC. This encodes CAWSSRLGNYNEQFF.

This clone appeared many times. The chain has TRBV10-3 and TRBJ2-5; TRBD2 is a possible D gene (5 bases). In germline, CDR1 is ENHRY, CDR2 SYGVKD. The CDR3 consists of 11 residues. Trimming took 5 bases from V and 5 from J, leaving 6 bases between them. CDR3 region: CAISTGETQYF. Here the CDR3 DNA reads TGTGCCATCAGTACGGGGGAGACCCAGTACTTC.

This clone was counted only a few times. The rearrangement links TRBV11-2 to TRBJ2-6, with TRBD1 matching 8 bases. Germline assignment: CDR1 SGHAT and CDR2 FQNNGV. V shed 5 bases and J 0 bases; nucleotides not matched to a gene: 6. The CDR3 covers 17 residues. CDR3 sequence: CASSPGQGVSGANVLTF. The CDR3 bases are TGTGCCAGCAGCCCTGGACAGGGAGTCTCTGGGGCCAACGTCCTGACTTTC.

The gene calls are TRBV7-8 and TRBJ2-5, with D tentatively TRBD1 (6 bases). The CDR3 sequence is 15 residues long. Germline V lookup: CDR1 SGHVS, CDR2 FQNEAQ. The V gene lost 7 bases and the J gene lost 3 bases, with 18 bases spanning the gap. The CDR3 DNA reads TGTGCCAGCACCCTTAGTACAGGGTCAGAAGAGACCCAGTACTTC. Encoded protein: CASTLSTGSEETQYF.

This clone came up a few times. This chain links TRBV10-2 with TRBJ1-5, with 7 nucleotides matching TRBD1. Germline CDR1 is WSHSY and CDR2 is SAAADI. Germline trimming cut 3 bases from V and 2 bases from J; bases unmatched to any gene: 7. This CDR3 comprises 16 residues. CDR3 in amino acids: CASSEQGRRGNQPQHF. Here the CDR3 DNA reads TGCGCCAGCAGTGAACAGGGGCGACGTGGCAATCAGCCCCAGCATTTT.

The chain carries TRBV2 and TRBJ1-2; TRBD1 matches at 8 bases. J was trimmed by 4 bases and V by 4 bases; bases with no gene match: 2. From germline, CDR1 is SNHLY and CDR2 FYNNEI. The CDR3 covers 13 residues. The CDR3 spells CASSAGTGYGYTF. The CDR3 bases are TGTGCCAGCAGTGCCGGGACAGGCTATGGCTACACCTTC.

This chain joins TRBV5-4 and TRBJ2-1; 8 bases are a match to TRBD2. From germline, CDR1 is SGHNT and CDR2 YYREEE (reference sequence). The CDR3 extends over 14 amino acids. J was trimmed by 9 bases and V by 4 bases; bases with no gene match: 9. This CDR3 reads CASSPGTRLGEQFF. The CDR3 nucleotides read TGTGCCAGCAGCCCCGGGACTAGGTTAGGTGAGCAGTTCTTC.

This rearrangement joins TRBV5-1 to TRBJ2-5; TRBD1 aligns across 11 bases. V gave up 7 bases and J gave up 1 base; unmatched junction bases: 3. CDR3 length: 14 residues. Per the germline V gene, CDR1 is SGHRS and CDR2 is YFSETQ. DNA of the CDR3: TGCGCCAGCGGGGGACAGGGGGTCCAAGAGACCCAGTACTTC. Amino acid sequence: CASGGQGVQETQYF.

The CDR3: CASGARLHEQFF. The CDR3 region has the DNA TGTGCCAGCGGGGCCCGCCTCCATGAGCAGTTCTTC. This rearrangement joins TRBV11-2 to TRBJ2-1, with D perhaps TRBD1 (5 bases). Germline CDR1 SGHAT, CDR2 FQNNGV. The CDR3 totals 12 residues. V was clipped by 8 bases and J by 8 bases, with 13 bases between them.

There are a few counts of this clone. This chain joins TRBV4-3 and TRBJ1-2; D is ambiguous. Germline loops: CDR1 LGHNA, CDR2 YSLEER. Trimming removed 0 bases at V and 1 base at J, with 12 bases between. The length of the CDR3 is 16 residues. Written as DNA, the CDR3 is TGCGCCAGCAGCCAAGATTTCGGGGTGGGTAACTATGGCTACACCTTC. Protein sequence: CASSQDFGVGNYGYTF.

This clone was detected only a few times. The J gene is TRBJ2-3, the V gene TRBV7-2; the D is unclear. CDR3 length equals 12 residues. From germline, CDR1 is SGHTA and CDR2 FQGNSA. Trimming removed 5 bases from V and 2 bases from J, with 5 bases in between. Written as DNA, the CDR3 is TGTGCCAGCAGCCCTTTCACAGATACGCAGTATTTT. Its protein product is CASSPFTDTQYF.

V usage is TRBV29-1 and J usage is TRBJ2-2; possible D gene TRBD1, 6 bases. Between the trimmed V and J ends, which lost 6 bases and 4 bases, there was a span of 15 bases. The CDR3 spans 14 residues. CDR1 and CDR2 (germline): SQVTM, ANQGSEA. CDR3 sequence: CSVEQGMGTGELFF. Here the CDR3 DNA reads TGCAGCGTCGAACAGGGTATGGGCACCGGGGAGCTGTTTTTT.

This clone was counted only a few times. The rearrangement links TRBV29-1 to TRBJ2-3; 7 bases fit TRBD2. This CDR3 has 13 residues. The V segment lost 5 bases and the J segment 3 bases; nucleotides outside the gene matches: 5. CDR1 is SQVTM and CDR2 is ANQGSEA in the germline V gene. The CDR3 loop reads CSVREDPTDTQYF. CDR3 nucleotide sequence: TGCAGCGTTCGGGAGGATCCAACAGATACGCAGTATTTT.

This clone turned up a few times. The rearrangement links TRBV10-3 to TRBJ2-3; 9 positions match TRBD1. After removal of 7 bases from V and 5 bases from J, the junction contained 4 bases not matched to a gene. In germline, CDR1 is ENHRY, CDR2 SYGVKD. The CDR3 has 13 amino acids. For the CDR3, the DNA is TGTGCCATCACCGGACAGGGGCAAGATACGCAGTATTTT. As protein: CAITGQGQDTQYF.

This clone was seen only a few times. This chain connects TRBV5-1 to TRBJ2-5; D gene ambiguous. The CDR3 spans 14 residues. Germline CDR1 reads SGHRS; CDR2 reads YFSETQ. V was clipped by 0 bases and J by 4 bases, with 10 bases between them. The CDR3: CASSLARRGETQYF. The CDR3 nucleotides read TGCGCCAGCAGCTTGGCCAGACGAGGAGAGACCCAGTACTTC.